The 7 T cell receptor beta chains below all came from one sample that was sequenced in a study of T-cell reconstitution after alpha-beta-depleted transplantation in children. Preparation of the TCRbeta library involved a method that used unique molecular identifiers. MiXCR was run by TCRdb on the PCR reads, yielding one entry per CDR3 protein. The sample has 200,000 to 250,000 distinct CDR3 sequences, roughly 7% seen once. Sequences were derived from PBMCs, sampled before TCRalphabeta/CD19-depleted stem cell transplant. These receptors all stem from a boy aged 2 to 10 with acute lymphoblastic leukemia, due to receive a stem cell transplant.

The chain uses TRBV20-1 and TRBJ2-7, with 11 nucleotides matching TRBD2. CDR3 length equals 12 residues. Trimming took 2 bases from V and 6 from J; bases not matched to a gene: 0. Germline lookup yields CDR1 DFQATT and CDR2 SNEGSKA (reference sequence). DNA for the CDR3: TGCAGTGCTAGACTAGCGGGGGGCGAGCAGTACTTC. Translated: CSARLAGGEQYF.

The chain couples TRBV12-3 or TRBV12-4 to TRBJ2-5; 10 bases fit TRBD1. The CDR3 contains 18 residues. J lost 5 bases, V lost 11 bases, and 23 bases had no gene match. CDR3 loop: CAFSLGTGVRFSYETQYF. The CDR3 DNA reads TGTGCCTTCAGTCTCGGGACAGGGGTTAGGTTTTCATACGAGACCCAGTACTTC.

This clonotype has just a few counts. The gene calls are TRBV5-1 and TRBJ1-2, with 9 bases lining up with TRBD1. Germline CDR1 and CDR2: SGHRS and YFSETQ. J was trimmed by 1 base and V by 0 bases; bases with no gene match: 1. The CDR3 runs 15 residues. Written as DNA, the CDR3 is TGCGCCAGCAGCTTGGACAGGGGGCGTAACTATGGCTACACCTTC. Protein sequence: CASSLDRGRNYGYTF. The whole variable domain, remainder taken from reference TRBV5-1 and TRBJ1-2, is KAGVTQTPRYLIKTRGQQVTLSCSPISGHRSVSWYQQTPGQGLQFLFEYFSETQRNKGNFPGRFSGRQFSNSRSEMNVSTLELGDSALYLCASSLDRGRNYGYTFGSGTRLTVV.

This clonotype was seen ten or more times. This rearrangement joins TRBV9 to TRBJ2-7; D might be TRBD1 (7 bases). The CDR3 sequence is 13 residues long. The V end was cut by 4 bases, the J end by 4 bases, with 12 bases between. Germline assignment: CDR1 SGDLS and CDR2 YYNGEE. The CDR3 sequence: CASSRQGGYEQYF. The CDR3, as DNA: TGTGCCAGCAGCCGACAGGGAGGTTACGAGCAGTACTTC.

This clonotype appeared many times. The chain recombines TRBV5-8 with TRBJ2-2, with D perhaps being TRBD1 or TRBD2 (5 bases each). Germline CDR1 is SGHTS and CDR2 is YDEGEE. V dropped 0 bases and J dropped 6 bases, with 12 bases sitting between them. The CDR3 totals 15 residues. CDR3 nucleotide sequence: TGTGCCAGCAGCTTGGCGGGGACGATTGCCGGGGAGCTGTTTTTT. It translates to CASSLAGTIAGELFF.

The chain recombines TRBV11-2 with TRBJ1-5, with TRBD1 as a possible D gene (5 bases). V was trimmed by 2 bases and J by 2 bases, leaving 10 bases between them. Germline assignment: CDR1 SGHAT and CDR2 FQNNGV. The CDR3 has 15 amino acids. CDR3 loop: CASSLQLGGNQPQHF. The CDR3 coding sequence is TGTGCCAGCAGCTTACAACTAGGGGGCAATCAGCCCCAGCATTTT.

This clonotype occurred many times. The genes are TRBV7-6 and TRBJ1-5, with a weak D call TRBD1 (5 bases). Germline V gene data show CDR1 as SGHVS and CDR2 as FNYEAQ. Trimming took off 2 bases at V and 5 bases at J, with 13 bases between the two ends. The CDR3 loop spans 15 amino acids. The CDR3 protein is CASSLMRGHDQPQHF. CDR3 nucleotide sequence: TGTGCCAGCAGCTTAATGAGGGGTCACGATCAGCCCCAGCATTTT.